The T cell receptor beta chain described here comes from a study of T cell repertoires in cytomegalovirus infection. About the research overall: Matching HLA type, along with CMV infection, was indicated by public TCR beta signatures.

Many counts were recorded for this clonotype. The antigen is unknown. Each CDR3 protein is one row after TCRdb ran MiXCR on the reads. The profile shows hundreds of thousands of distinct CDR3 sequences, 33% of them singletons. The V end was cut by 5 bases, the J end by 7 bases, with 20 bases between. The CDR3 totals 14 residues. Germline V gene data show CDR1 as DFQATT and CDR2 as SNEGSKA (reference sequence). Study observations and caveats: The response measured ex vivo was dominated by TCR beta clonotypes (HLA-C-restricted and CMV-specific).

This clonotype was obtained from a human donor in good health (CMV status not recorded). Some clones in this sample may be carry-over from other donors' samples. The material sequenced was cultured PBMCs, taken from culture after CMV antigen stimulation. V usage is TRBV20-1 and J usage is TRBJ1-2, with D maybe TRBD1 (5 bases). This chain's CDR3 is CSARPGVIAGGYTF. The CDR3 DNA reads TGCAGTGCTCGGCCGGGGGTGATAGCTGGTGGCTACACCTTC.